This TCR beta chain was sequenced in a study of blood T cell repertoires in COVID-19. Study context: Samples of COVID-19 (acute and convalescent) were obtained from the United States, Italy and Spain.

Per the original methods: Estimation of nucleated cell counts relied on the amplification of reference gene primers. Method: immunoSEQ multiplex PCR; TCRdb's copy keeps in-frame clones and lacks some. The D gene and trimming were derived from the DNA, and the V and J assignments and clone size from that table. The sample has 250,000 to 400,000 clones, around nine tenths seen once; the top ten hold 4% to 6%. This clone has a handful of counts. Cohorts were determined from participant-reported clinical history. Germline loops: CDR1 SGHVS, CDR2 FQNEAQ. Trimming took 0 bases from V and 5 from J, leaving 13 bases between them. This CDR3 region has 15 residues.

This clonotype was obtained from a man aged 60 to 75 who had recovered from COVID-19. J is TRBJ2-5 and V is TRBV7-8, with a possible D match to TRBD1 (6 bases). The source material was PBMCs or T cells enriched from blood (not recorded which). The CDR3 here is CASSLAWVQGETQYF. The CDR3 nucleotides read TGTGCCAGCAGCTTAGCGTGGGTTCAGGGGGAGACCCAGTACTTC.